This T cell receptor (beta chain) was captured in a study of PD-L1 blockade in urothelial cancer. PCRs each included synthetic TCR analog templates spiked in. Repertoires were generated with immunoSEQ multiplex PCR, while TCRdb's copy carries only in-frame clones and drops some. Among about 43,000 clones listed, approximately 80% were seen once. Germline V gene lookup returns CDR1 MDHEN and CDR2 SYDVKM. CDR3 length equals 16 residues. J lost 2 bases, V lost 4 bases, and 8 bases had no gene match. This clone is termed medium-sized. As to time point: pretreatment peripheral blood. The clonotype originates from a man aged 60 to 69 with urothelial cancer. This specimen was PBMCs, taken around atezolizumab (anti-PD-L1) treatment. The genes are TRBV28 and TRBJ2-7, with 10 bases identical to TRBD1. This CDR3 is CASSWMRDRGTYEQYF. CDR3 nucleotide sequence: TGTGCCAGCAGTTGGATGCGGGACAGGGGCACCTACGAGCAGTACTTC.